What follows are 29 T cell receptor beta chains derived from one specimen sequenced in a study of spatial heterogeneity in lung cancer. The time point: blood at routine non-recurrence follow-up after resection. From tumor, nontumor lung or frozen PBMC, whole RNA was taken unsorted for sequencing. MiXCR, run by TCRdb on the 5' RACE reads, gives a single entry per CDR3 protein. The sample consists of tens of thousands of distinct CDR3 sequences, approximately 5.4% of them appearing once. This specimen was PBMCs, taken at follow-up. The origin of the receptors is a male donor with early-stage non-small cell lung cancer.

There are many counts of this clonotype. The gene calls are TRBV18 and TRBJ2-5, with D uncertain. CDR3 size: 13 residues. The germline V and J ends were trimmed by 3 bases and 1 base, with 6 bases remaining between them. The V gene's germline CDR1 is KGHSH and CDR2 LQKENI. CDR3 coding DNA: TGTGCCAGCTCACCTCCCACCCAAGAGACCCAGTACTTC. Its protein product is CASSPPTQETQYF.

V gene TRBV7-2 combines with J gene TRBJ1-2; a weak D match, TRBD1 (5 bases). Trimming cost V 5 bases and J 7 bases, with 14 bases left between them. Germline V gene lookup returns CDR1 SGHTA and CDR2 FQGNSA. CDR3 length: 13 amino acids. This CDR3 reads CASSPGGVAGYTF. The CDR3 region has the DNA TGTGCCAGCAGCCCGGGGGGGGTTGCTGGCTACACCTTC.

At least ten counts were recorded for this clonotype. V usage is TRBV6-5 and J usage is TRBJ2-1; D is unclear. Germline assignment: CDR1 MNHEY and CDR2 SVGAGI. With 6 bases removed from V and 4 bases from J, the gap between germline ends came to 4 bases. This CDR3 contains 11 residues. The CDR3 sequence: CASSLYNEQFF. The CDR3 DNA reads as TGTGCCAGCAGCCTTTACAATGAGCAGTTCTTC.

This clonotype came up many times. The chain carries TRBV27 and TRBJ2-4; D might be TRBD1 (7 bases). This CDR3 is 12 amino acids long. CDR1 is MNHEY, CDR2 SMNVEV, per germline (reference sequence). The CDR3, as DNA: TGTGCAAGTCAGGGGGGTGGGAACATTCAGTACTTC. Residues: CASQGGGNIQYF.

This clonotype was seen ten or more times. The chain recombines TRBV5-5 with TRBJ1-5; the D gene is possibly TRBD1 (6 bases). The germline V gene encodes CDR1 SGHKS and CDR2 YYEKEE (reference sequence). This CDR3 region has 16 residues. V was shortened by 4 bases and J by 1 base, with 15 bases between the two germline ends. CDR3 sequence (DNA): TGTGCCAGCAGCCACAGGGTGGGGGAAAGCAATCAGCCCCAGCATTTT. This translates into CASSHRVGESNQPQHF.

The chain carries TRBV6-2 or TRBV6-3 and TRBJ1-5; D ambiguous. Looked up from germline, CDR1 is MNHEY and CDR2 is SVGEGT. Trimming took off 6 bases at V and 0 bases at J, with 12 bases between the two ends. This CDR3 comprises 15 residues. The CDR3 DNA sequence: TGTGCCAGCAGGCCCTACAAGAATAGCAATCAGCCCCAGCATTTT. This translates into CASRPYKNSNQPQHF.

As concerns this clonotype: A clone one base away is much larger, so this may be a read error. The J gene is TRBJ2-7, the V gene TRBV27; 10 positions agree with TRBD2. This CDR3 is 14 amino acids long. The germline gives CDR1 MNHEY, CDR2 SMNVEV (reference sequence). The CDR3, as DNA: TGTGTCAGCAGCGAGACTAGCGGGTTCTACGAGCAGTACGTC. Its protein is CVSSETSGFYEQYV.

In this sample, this clonotype turned up many times. The V call is TRBV6-2 or TRBV6-3, the J call TRBJ2-4; 9 nucleotides agree with TRBD2. Looked up from germline, CDR1 is MNHEY and CDR2 is SVGEGT. V lost 6 bases to trimming and J lost 6 bases; unmatched junction nucleotides: 6. The CDR3 contains 14 residues. The CDR3 region is CASSPSSGRNIQYF. The CDR3 bases are TGTGCCAGCAGCCCAAGTAGCGGGAGAAACATTCAGTACTTC.

This clonotype was observed many times. J is TRBJ2-5 and V is TRBV11-2; TRBD2 aligns across 9 bases. The CDR3 is 15 residues long. J gave up 5 bases and V 4 bases, and 8 bases lay outside the gene matches. Per the germline V gene, CDR1 is SGHAT and CDR2 is FQNNGV. DNA of the CDR3: TGTGCCAGCAGCTCCCGCGGGGGGGCGACGGAGACCCAGTACTTC. Protein product: CASSSRGGATETQYF.

This clonotype appeared a few times. The genes are TRBV7-6 and TRBJ1-1; 7 bases are a match to TRBD1. The CDR3 extends over 13 amino acids. The germline V gene encodes CDR1 SGHVS and CDR2 FNYEAQ. Trimming at V came to 7 bases and at J to 3 bases, leaving 5 bases not matched to a gene. CDR3 residues: CASTTRGDTEAFF. The CDR3 DNA sequence: TGTGCCAGCACCACCAGGGGGGACACTGAAGCTTTCTTT.

In this sample, this clonotype turned up many times. This chain links TRBV7-9 with TRBJ1-6; weak D call: TRBD1 (6 bases). Deletions cut 5 bases from V and 8 bases from J, with 10 bases between. The CDR3 is 13 residues long. The V gene's germline CDR1 is SEHNR and CDR2 FQNEAQ (reference sequence). The DNA of the CDR3 is TGTGCCAGCAGCCTCGAGGGGGATTCACCCCTCCACTTT. It encodes CASSLEGDSPLHF. Full variable domain (rest looked up from reference TRBV7-9 and TRBJ1-6): DTGVSQNPRHKITKRGQNVTFRCDPISEHNRLYWYRQTLGQGPEFLTYFQNEAQLEKSRLLSDRFSAERPKGSFSTLEIQRTEQGDSAMYLCASSLEGDSPLHFGNGTRLTVT.

The J gene is TRBJ2-4, the V gene TRBV5-6; 7 nucleotides align to TRBD1. The CDR3 has 14 amino acids. J lost 4 bases, V lost 1 base, and 2 bases had no gene match. CDR1 is SGHDT and CDR2 is YYEEEE in the germline V gene. DNA for the CDR3: TGTGCCAGCAGCTTGCCGGGACAGAAAAACATTCAGTACTTC. Encoded protein: CASSLPGQKNIQYF.

This chain connects TRBV2 to TRBJ2-3; TRBD2 might be the D (6 bases). The CDR3 sequence is 13 residues long. Trimming took 5 bases from V and 6 from J, leaving 12 bases between them. Germline CDR1 is SNHLY and CDR2 is FYNNEI. Here the CDR3 DNA reads TGTGCCAGCAGTCGGGACTCAGGGGATACGCAGTATTTT. Amino acids: CASSRDSGDTQYF.

The table lists this clonotype with many counts. This chain uses TRBV7-8 with TRBJ1-1, with D hard to call. Germline lookup yields CDR1 SGHVS and CDR2 FQNEAQ. The CDR3 consists of 15 residues. Trimming cost V 3 bases and J 0 bases, with 11 bases left between them. The CDR3 DNA reads as TGTGCCAGCAGCTTCCGAGACATGTTGAACACTGAAGCTTTCTTT. Translated: CASSFRDMLNTEAFF.

This clonotype was seen repeatedly, ten times or more. The CDR3: CSARKGNQPQHF. In nucleotides, the CDR3 is TGCAGTGCTAGGAAAGGGAATCAGCCCCAGCATTTT. This sequence joins TRBV20-1 and TRBJ1-5, with D uncertain. V gave up 3 bases and J gave up 4 bases, with 7 bases separating them. Germline CDR1 reads DFQATT; CDR2 reads SNEGSKA (reference sequence). The CDR3 length is 12 residues.

Points on this clonotype: Possible read error: a much larger clone is one base away. The genes are TRBV14 and TRBJ2-5, with D perhaps matching TRBD1 or TRBD2 (5 bases each). This CDR3 has 13 residues. Trimming pared 6 bases from V and 5 bases from J, leaving 13 bases between. Germline CDR1 reads SGHDN; CDR2 reads FVKESK. In DNA, the CDR3 is TGTGCCAGCAGATTCGGGGCCTTGGAGACCCAGTACTTC. Protein: CASRFGALETQYF.

Remarks on this clonotype: A much larger clone sits a single nucleotide away, making a read error possible. V is TRBV7-8 and J is TRBJ2-5, with D possibly being TRBD1 (6 bases). This CDR3 region has 14 residues. CDR1 is SGHVS, CDR2 FQNEAQ, per germline. The DNA of the CDR3 is TGTGGCAGCAGCTTGGGGGCCGTCCAAGAGACCCAGTACTTC. Translated, it gives CGSSLGAVQETQYF.

This clonotype ranks as medium-sized. The gene calls are TRBV28 and TRBJ1-5; 8 bases align to TRBD1. V was pared by 4 bases and J by 2 bases, with 16 bases of the junction left unmatched. Germline V lookup: CDR1 MDHEN, CDR2 SYDVKM. The CDR3 contains 19 residues. The CDR3 DNA follows: TGTGCCAGCAGTTCCCCCAGTCCGGGCAGGGGGCGAGGCAATCAGCCCCAGCATTTT. Translated, it gives CASSSPSPGRGRGNQPQHF. The full variable domain, rest sourced from reference TRBV28 and TRBJ1-5, is DVKVTQSSRYLVKRTGEKVFLECVQDMDHENMFWYRQDPGLGLRLIYFSYDVKMKEKGDIPEGYSVSREKKERFSLILESASTNQTSMYLCASSSPSPGRGRGNQPQHFGDGTRLSIL.

This clonotype has more than one count but fewer than ten. In DNA, the CDR3 is TGTGCCAGCAGGCCGACAGAACCTAATGAAAAACTGTTTTTT. Its protein is CASRPTEPNEKLFF. V is TRBV25-1 and J is TRBJ1-4; TRBD1 might be the D (5 bases). Looked up from germline, CDR1 is MGHDK and CDR2 is SYGVNS. Trimming cost V 6 bases and J 3 bases, with 11 bases left between them. CDR3 length equals 14 residues.

A few counts support this clonotype. The V gene is TRBV7-8, the J gene TRBJ2-1; 14 bases fit TRBD2. Per the germline V gene, CDR1 is SGHVS and CDR2 is FQNEAQ. The CDR3 length is 17 residues. The V and J ends lost 2 bases and 10 bases, in that order; junction bases with no gene match: 10. The CDR3 loop is CASSLNSPTSGRGEQFF. CDR3 DNA: TGTGCCAGCAGCTTAAATTCCCCGACTAGCGGGAGGGGCGAGCAGTTCTTC.

This clonotype was found many times. The chain recombines TRBV15 with TRBJ2-3, with 10 positions matching TRBD2. The length of the CDR3 is 18 residues. Unmatched junction bases numbered 8, after V lost 1 base and J lost 1 base. Germline V lookup: CDR1 LNHNV, CDR2 YYDKDF (reference sequence). DNA for the CDR3: TGTGCCACCAGCAGAGGGACTAGCGGACCCCGGGGCACAGATACGCAGTATTTT. Translated, it gives CATSRGTSGPRGTDTQYF.

This clonotype was detected ten times or more. This rearrangement joins TRBV5-1 to TRBJ2-5; no clear D. This CDR3 is built from 14 residues. The V gene lost 0 bases and the J gene lost 4 bases, with 10 bases spanning the gap. CDR1 SGHRS and CDR2 YFSETQ come from the germline V gene. The CDR3 sequence: CASSLAAVTETQYF. CDR3 sequence (DNA): TGCGCCAGCAGCTTGGCTGCTGTCACAGAGACCCAGTACTTC.

This clonotype was observed a few times. This chain connects TRBV6-5 to TRBJ2-7, with 8 bases aligning to TRBD1. Per the germline V gene, CDR1 is MNHEY and CDR2 is SVGAGI. This CDR3 spans 15 amino acids. The V segment lost 5 bases and the J segment 1 base; nucleotides outside the gene matches: 7. CDR3 nucleotides: TGTGCCAGCAGTCCCGGGACAGGACAATCCTACGAGCAGTACTTC. This translates into CASSPGTGQSYEQYF.

This clonotype came up once. The chain uses TRBV7-2 and TRBJ1-4, with no clear D. The CDR3 has 14 residues. The V gene's germline CDR1 is SGHTA and CDR2 FQGNSA. V was clipped by 4 bases and J by 4 bases, with 10 bases between them. The CDR3 reads CASSSGVLNEKLFF. The CDR3, as DNA: TGTGCCAGCAGCTCCGGGGTTCTTAATGAAAAACTGTTTTTT.

The chain links TRBV7-9 to TRBJ2-3; 9 bases map to TRBD2. V lost 1 base, J lost 1 base, and 3 bases stayed unmatched. The CDR3 has 16 amino acids. CDR1 and CDR2 (germline): SEHNR, FQNEAQ (reference sequence). Here the CDR3 reads CASSLGIAGGTDTQYF. The CDR3 coding sequence is TGTGCCAGCAGCTTAGGGATAGCGGGAGGCACAGATACGCAGTATTTT. The full variable domain, completed using reference TRBV7-9 and TRBJ2-3, is DTGVSQNPRHKITKRGQNVTFRCDPISEHNRLYWYRQTLGQGPEFLTYFQNEAQLEKSRLLSDRFSAERPKGSFSTLEIQRTEQGDSAMYLCASSLGIAGGTDTQYFGPGTRLTVL.

This clonotype was seen a few times. The chain uses TRBV25-1 and TRBJ2-6; D is unresolved. V lost 3 bases, J lost 0 bases, and 9 bases lay in between. The CDR3 runs 16 residues. Germline CDR1 is MGHDK and CDR2 is SYGVNS. CDR3 bases: TGTGCCAGCAGTGAGACGGTACTCTCTGGGGCCAACGTCCTGACTTTC. Translating it yields CASSETVLSGANVLTF.

This clonotype was recorded many times. The gene calls are TRBV2 and TRBJ2-3; 13 bases are shared with TRBD2. From germline, CDR1 is SNHLY and CDR2 FYNNEI. Trimming cost V 7 bases and J 3 bases; bases outside gene matches: 7. The CDR3 covers 16 residues. Here the CDR3 reads CASTRTSGSQTDTQYF. The CDR3 DNA reads as TGTGCCAGCACCAGGACTAGCGGGAGTCAGACAGATACGCAGTATTTT.

This clonotype was seen ten or more times. This rearrangement joins TRBV5-1 to TRBJ2-3; 13 bases agree with TRBD2. The CDR3 has 17 amino acids. The trim removed 4 bases at V and 2 bases at J, leaving 7 bases unmatched. Germline V lookup: CDR1 SGHRS, CDR2 YFSETQ. CDR3: CASSLPGTSGVTDTQYF. The CDR3 nucleotides read TGCGCCAGCAGCCTTCCCGGGACTAGCGGGGTCACAGATACGCAGTATTTT.

This clonotype was seen at least ten times. The chain joins TRBV5-4 to TRBJ2-5, with 9 bases identical to TRBD1. The CDR3 spans 16 residues. Germline assignment: CDR1 SGHNT and CDR2 YYREEE (reference sequence). V trimming: 4 bases; J trimming: 1 base; junction bases outside the gene matches: 8. DNA for the CDR3: TGTGCCAGCAGCAGAGCAGGGACAGGGATCCAAGAGACCCAGTACTTC. Residues: CASSRAGTGIQETQYF.